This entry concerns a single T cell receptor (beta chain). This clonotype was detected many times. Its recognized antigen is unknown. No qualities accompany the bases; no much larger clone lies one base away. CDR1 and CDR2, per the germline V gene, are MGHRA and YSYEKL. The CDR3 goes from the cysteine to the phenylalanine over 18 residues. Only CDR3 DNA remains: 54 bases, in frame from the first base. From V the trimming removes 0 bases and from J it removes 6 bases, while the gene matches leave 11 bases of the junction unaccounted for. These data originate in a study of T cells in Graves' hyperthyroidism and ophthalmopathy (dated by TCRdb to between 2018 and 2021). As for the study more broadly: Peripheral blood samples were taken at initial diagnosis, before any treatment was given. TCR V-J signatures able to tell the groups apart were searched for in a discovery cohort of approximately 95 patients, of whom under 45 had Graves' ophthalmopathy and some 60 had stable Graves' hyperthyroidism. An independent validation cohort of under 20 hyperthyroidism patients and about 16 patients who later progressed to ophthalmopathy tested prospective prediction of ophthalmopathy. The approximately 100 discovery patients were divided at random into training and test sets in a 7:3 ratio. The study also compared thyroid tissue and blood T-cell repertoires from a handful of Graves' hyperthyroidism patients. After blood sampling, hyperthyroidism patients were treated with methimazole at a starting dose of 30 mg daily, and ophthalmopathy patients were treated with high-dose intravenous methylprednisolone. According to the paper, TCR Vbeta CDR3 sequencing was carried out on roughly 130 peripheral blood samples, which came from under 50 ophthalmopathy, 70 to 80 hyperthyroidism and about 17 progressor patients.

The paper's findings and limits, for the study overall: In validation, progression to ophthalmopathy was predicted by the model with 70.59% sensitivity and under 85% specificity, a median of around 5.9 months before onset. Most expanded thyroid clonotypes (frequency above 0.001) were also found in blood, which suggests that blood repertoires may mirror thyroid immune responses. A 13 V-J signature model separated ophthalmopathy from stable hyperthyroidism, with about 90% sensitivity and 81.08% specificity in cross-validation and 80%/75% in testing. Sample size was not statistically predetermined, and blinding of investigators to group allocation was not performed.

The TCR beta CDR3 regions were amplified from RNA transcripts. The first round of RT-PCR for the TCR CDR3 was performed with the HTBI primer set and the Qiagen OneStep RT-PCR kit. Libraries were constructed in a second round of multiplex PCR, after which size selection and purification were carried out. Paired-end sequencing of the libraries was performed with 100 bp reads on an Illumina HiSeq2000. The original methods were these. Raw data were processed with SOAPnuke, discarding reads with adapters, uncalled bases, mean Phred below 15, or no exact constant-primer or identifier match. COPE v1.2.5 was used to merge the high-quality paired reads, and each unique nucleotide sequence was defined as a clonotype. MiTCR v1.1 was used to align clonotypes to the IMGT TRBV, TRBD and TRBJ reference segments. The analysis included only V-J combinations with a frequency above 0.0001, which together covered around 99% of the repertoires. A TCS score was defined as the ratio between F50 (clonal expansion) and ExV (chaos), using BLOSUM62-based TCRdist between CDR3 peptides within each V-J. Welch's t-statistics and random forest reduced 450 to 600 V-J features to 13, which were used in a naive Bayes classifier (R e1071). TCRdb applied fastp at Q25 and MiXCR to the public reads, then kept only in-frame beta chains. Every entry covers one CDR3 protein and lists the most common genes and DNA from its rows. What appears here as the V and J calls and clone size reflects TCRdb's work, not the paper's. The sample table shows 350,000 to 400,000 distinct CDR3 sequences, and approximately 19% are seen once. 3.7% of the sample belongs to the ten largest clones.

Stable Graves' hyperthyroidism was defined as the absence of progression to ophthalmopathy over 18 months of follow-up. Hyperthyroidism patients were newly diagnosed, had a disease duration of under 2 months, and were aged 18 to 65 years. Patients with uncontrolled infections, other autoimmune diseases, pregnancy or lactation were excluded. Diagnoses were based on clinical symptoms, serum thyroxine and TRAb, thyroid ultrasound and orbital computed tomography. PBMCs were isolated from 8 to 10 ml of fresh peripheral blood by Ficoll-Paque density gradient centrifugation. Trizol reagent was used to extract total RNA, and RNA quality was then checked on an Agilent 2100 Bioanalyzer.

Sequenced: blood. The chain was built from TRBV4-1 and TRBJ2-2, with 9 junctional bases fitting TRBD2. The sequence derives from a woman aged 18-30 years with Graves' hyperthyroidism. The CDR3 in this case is CASSQEERAGGRSGELFF. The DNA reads TGCGCCAGCAGCCAAGAGGAGAGAGCGGGGGGAAGGTCCGGGGAGCTGTTTTTT.